The T cell receptor beta chain under discussion was sequenced for a study of T-cell memory formation after mild COVID-19 (dated by TCRdb to the early 2020s). Concerning the study at large: TCR sequence clusters from the two donors were found to be largely donor specific. Two young, previously healthy adult volunteers, one female and one male, were included in the cohort. In two donors, T-cell clones that expanded and contracted after mild COVID-19 were tracked by sequencing TCRalpha and TCRbeta repertoires over time.

Sequenced on an Illumina NovaSeq 6000. TCRalpha and TCRbeta cDNA libraries were constructed by 5'RACE with constant-segment primers, with sample barcodes and unique molecular identifiers being introduced. RNA was extracted from every sample with Trizol reagent. Library amplification was performed in two PCR steps, and a second sample barcode and Illumina TruSeq adapters were introduced in the second step. Sequencing of the libraries was done on an Illumina NovaSeq, producing 2 x 150 bp paired-end reads. From the authors' description of their analysis: Reads were demultiplexed and collapsed into UMI-guided consensus sequences with migec v1.2.7. Using mixcr v2.1.11, UMI consensuses were aligned to TRA and TRB V and J templates and then assembled into clonotypes. A clonotype was counted as expanded or contracted only if both edgeR and NoisET called the change significant, with noise models trained on biological replicates. edgeR calls used a false discovery rate-adjusted p below 0.01 and a log2 fold-change threshold of 1. PCA with hierarchical clustering of max-normalized trajectories of the 1000 most abundant clonotypes was used as exploratory dynamics analysis. Separately sequenced CD4+ and CD8+ repertoires were used to assign a CD4 or CD8 phenotype to each responding clone. The public reads were run again by TCRdb, first through fastp at Q25 and then through MiXCR, and only productive beta chains were kept. Entries are consolidated by CDR3 protein sequence, retaining the most common genes and DNA. The V and J calls were determined by TCRdb, not by the authors. The sample table holds about 140,000 distinct CDR3 sequences, of which 14% were seen once. The biggest ten clones account for more than 25% of the sample.

Details on this clonotype: Its antigen is still unknown. One junction end disagrees with the germline gene, perhaps due to a read error.

The paper as a whole reports these results and caveats: Only a couple of mild cases were covered by the study, and larger cohorts that include severe cases with pre-infection samples were considered necessary. Some responding clones were detected in pre-infection memory, which suggested that pre-existing cross-reactive memory T cells had joined the SARS-CoV-2 response. Contracting CD4+ clones appeared mostly in the CM and EM memory subsets, whereas CD8+ clones were enriched in EMRA. Whether the second-wave clones peaking on day 37 were SARS-CoV-2 specific was not confirmed. Balanced CD4/CD8 phenotypes were observed for clones contracting from day 15 to 85, whereas a bias towards CD4+ was observed for a second wave of clones expanding from day 15 to 37.

PBMCs were isolated by Ficoll-Paque density gradient centrifugation. In the germline V gene (reference sequence), CDR1 corresponds to MNHEY and CDR2 to SMNVEV. From the cysteine up to the phenylalanine, the CDR3 has a length of 18 residues. This entry keeps only the CDR3 DNA: 54 bases, framed from base 1. The sample was PBMCs or a T cell subset sorted from them (not recorded which). The V and J genes are TRBV27 and TRBJ2-1, with TRBD2 perhaps the D gene, on 6 matching bases. This receptor was taken from an adult woman who had mild COVID-19 (a few samples of this study predate the infection). The sample titles of this study are shuffled in the database, so cell type and time point are left out; the donor was told from shared clones. The CDR3 amino acid sequence is: CASSSYRGLIDSYNEQSF. The DNA sequence is as follows: TGTGCCAGCAGTTCCTATCGGGGACTCATAGACTCCTACAATGAGCAGTCCTTC.